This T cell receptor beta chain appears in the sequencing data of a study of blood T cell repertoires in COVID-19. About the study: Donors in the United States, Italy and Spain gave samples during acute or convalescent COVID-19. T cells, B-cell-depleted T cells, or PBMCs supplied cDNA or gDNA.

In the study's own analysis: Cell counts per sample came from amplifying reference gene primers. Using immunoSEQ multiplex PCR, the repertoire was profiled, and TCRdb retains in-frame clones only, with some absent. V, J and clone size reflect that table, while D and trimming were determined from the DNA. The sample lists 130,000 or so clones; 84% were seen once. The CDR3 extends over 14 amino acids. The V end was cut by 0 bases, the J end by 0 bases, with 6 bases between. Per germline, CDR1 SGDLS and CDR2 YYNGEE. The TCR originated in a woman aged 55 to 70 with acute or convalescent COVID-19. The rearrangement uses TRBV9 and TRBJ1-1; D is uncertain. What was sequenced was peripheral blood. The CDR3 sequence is CASSVEQMNTEAFF. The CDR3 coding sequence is TGTGCCAGCAGCGTAGAACAGATGAACACTGAAGCTTTCTTT.